This T cell receptor (beta chain) was profiled in a study of T cell responses to AZD1222 COVID-19 vaccine. The ends were cut back, 4 bases at V and 2 bases at J, with 11 bases in the middle. Germline V gene data show CDR1 as SGHAT and CDR2 as FQNNGV. The CDR3 totals 14 residues. Here immunoSEQ multiplex PCR was the method, and the copy in TCRdb shows in-frame clones only, minus some. The data show about 100,000 clones, 87% seen once. This receptor was identified in an adult in good health. The sequenced sample was peripheral blood, obtained on day 0 of AZD1222 vaccination. V is TRBV11-2 and J is TRBJ1-2, with D uncertain. The CDR3 loop reads CASSYTRGNYGYTF. Here the CDR3 DNA reads TGTGCCAGCAGCTACACCCGGGGAAACTATGGCTACACCTTC.